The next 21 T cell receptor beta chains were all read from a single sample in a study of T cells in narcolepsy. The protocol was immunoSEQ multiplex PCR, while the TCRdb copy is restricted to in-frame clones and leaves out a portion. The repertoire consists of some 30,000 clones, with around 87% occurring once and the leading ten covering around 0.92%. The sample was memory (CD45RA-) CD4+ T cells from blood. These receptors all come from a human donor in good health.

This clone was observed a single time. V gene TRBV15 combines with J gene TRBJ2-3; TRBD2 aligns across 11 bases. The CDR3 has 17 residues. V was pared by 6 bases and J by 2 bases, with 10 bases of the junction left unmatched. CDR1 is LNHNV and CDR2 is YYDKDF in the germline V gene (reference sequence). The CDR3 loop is CATSLLGTSGYTDTQYF. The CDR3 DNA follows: TGTGCCACCAGTTTACTGGGGACTAGCGGCTACACAGATACGCAGTATTTT.

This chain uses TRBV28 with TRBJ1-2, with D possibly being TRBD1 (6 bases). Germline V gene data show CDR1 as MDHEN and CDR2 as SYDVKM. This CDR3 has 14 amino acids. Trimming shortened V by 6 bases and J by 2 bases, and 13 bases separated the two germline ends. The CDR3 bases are TGTGCCAGCAGCCCTGACGGGGGCAACTATGGCTACACCTTC. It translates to CASSPDGGNYGYTF.

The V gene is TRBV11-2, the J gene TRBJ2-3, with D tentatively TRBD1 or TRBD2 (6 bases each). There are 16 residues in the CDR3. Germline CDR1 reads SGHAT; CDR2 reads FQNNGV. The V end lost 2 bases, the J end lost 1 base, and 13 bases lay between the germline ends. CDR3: CASSLFLGGGTDTQYF. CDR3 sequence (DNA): TGTGCCAGCAGCTTATTCTTGGGGGGCGGCACAGATACGCAGTATTTT.

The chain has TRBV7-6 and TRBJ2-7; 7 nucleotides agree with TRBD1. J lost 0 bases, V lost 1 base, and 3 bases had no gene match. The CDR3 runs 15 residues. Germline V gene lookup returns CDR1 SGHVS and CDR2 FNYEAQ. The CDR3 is CASSLEGQSSYEQYF. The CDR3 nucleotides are TGTGCCAGCAGCTTAGAGGGACAGAGCTCCTACGAGCAGTACTTC.

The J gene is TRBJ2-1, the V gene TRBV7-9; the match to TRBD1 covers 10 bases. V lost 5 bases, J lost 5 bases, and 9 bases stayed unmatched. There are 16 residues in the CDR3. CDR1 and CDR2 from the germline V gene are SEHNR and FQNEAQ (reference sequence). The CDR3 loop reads CASSTLPGQGNNEQFF. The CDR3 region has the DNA TGTGCCAGCAGCACACTCCCGGGACAGGGGAACAATGAGCAGTTCTTC.

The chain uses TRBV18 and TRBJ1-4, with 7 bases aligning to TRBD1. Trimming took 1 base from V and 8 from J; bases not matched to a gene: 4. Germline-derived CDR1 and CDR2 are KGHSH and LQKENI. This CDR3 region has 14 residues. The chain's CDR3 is CASSPQQGFEKLFF. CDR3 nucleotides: TGTGCCAGCTCACCACAACAGGGGTTCGAAAAACTGTTTTTT.

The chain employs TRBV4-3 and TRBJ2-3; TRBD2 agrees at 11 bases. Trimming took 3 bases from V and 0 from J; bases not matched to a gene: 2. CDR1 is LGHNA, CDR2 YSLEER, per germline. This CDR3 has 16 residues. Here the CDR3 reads CASSQVAGGSTDTQYF. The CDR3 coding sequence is TGCGCCAGCAGCCAGGTAGCGGGAGGGAGCACAGATACGCAGTATTTT.

CDR3 coding DNA: TGTGCCGGATCCCCGACACTCAATCAGCCCCAGCATTTT. Its translation is CAGSPTLNQPQHF. The chain has TRBV19 and TRBJ1-5; D is uncertain. This CDR3 is 13 amino acids long. V was shortened by 11 bases and J by 3 bases, with 14 bases between the two germline ends. Per the germline V gene, CDR1 is LNHDA and CDR2 is SQIVND (reference sequence). The whole variable domain, filled in from reference TRBV19 and TRBJ1-5, reads DGGITQSPKYLFRKEGQNVTLSCEQNLNHDAMYWYRQDPGQGLRLIYYSQIVNDFQKGDIAEGYSVSREKKESFPLTVTSAQKNPTAFYLCAGSPTLNQPQHFGDGTRLSIL.

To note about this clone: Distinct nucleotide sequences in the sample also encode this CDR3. The CDR3 spells CASSQDRSSYNEQFF. In DNA form, the CDR3 reads TGCGCCAGCAGCCAAGACCGCAGCTCCTACAATGAGCAGTTCTTC. The chain is built from TRBV5-1 and TRBJ2-1; D is unresolved. The CDR3 extends over 15 amino acids. Trimming removed 4 bases at V and 0 bases at J, with 11 bases between. CDR1 is SGHRS and CDR2 is YFSETQ in the germline V gene.

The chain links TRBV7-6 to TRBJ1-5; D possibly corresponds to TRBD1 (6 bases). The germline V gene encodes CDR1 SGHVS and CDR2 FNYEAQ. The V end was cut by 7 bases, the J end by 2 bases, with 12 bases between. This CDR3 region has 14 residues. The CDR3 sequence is CASTGRQGNQPQHF. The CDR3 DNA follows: TGTGCCAGCACCGGCAGACAGGGCAATCAGCCCCAGCATTTT.

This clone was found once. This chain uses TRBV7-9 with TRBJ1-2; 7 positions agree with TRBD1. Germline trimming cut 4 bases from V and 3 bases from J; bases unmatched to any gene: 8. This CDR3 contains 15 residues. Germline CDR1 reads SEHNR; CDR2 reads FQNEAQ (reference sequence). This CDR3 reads CASSWGDRHHYGYTF. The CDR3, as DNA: TGTGCCAGCAGCTGGGGGGACAGACATCACTATGGCTACACCTTC.

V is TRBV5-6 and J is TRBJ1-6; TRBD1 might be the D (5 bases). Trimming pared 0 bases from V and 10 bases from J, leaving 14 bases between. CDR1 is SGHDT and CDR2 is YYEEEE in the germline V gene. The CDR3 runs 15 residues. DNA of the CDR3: TGTGCCAGCAGCTTGGGGGTGGGACGGAACTCACCCCTCCACTTT. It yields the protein CASSLGVGRNSPLHF.

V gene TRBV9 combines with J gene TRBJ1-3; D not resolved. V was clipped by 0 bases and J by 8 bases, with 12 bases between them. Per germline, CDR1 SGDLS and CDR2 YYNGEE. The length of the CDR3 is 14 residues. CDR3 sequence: CASSVEARVDTIYF. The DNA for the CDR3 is TGTGCCAGCAGCGTAGAAGCCCGCGTCGACACCATATATTTT.

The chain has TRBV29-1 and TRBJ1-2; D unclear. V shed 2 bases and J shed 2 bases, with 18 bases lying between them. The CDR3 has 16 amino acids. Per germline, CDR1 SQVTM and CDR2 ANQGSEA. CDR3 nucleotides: TGCAGCGTTGAATTACCGCTAGGGAGGGAGAACTATGGCTACACCTTC. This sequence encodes CSVELPLGRENYGYTF.

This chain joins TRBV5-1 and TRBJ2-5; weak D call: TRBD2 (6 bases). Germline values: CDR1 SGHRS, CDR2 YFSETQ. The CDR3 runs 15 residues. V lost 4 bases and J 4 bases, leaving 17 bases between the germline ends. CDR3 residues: CASSGKLGRGETQYF. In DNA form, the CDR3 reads TGCGCCAGCAGCGGAAAACTCGGGAGAGGAGAGACCCAGTACTTC.

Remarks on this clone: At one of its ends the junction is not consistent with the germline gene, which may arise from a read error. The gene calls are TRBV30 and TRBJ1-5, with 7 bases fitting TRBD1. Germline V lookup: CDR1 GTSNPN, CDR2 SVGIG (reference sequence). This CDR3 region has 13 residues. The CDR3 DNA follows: TGTGCCTGGGCCGGGACAGAAAATCAGCCCCGGCATTTT. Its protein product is CAWAGTENQPRHF. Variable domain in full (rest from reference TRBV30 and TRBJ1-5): SQTIHQWPATLVQPVGSPLSLECTVEGTSNPNLYWYRQAAGRGLQLLFYSVGIGQISSEVPQNLSASRPQDRQFILSSKKLLLSDSGFYLCAWAGTENQPRHFGDGTRLSIL.

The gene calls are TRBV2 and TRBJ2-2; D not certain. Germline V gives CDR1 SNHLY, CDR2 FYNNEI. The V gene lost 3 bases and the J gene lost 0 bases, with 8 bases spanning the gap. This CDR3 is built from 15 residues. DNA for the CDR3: TGTGCCAGCAGTGAGAGGAAGCCGAACACCGGGGAGCTGTTTTTT. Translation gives CASSERKPNTGELFF. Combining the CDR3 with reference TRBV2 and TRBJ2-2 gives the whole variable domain EPEVTQTPSHQVTQMGQEVILRCVPISNHLYFYWYRQILGQKVEFLVSFYNNEISEKSEIFDDQFSVERPDGSNFTLKIRSTKLEDSAMYFCASSERKPNTGELFFGEGSRLTVL.

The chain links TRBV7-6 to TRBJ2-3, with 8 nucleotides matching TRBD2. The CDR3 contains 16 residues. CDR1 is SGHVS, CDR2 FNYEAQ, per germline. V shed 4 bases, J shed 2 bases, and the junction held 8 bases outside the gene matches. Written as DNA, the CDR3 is TGTGCCAGCAGCTCCGCAACTAGCGGCATCACAGATACGCAGTATTTT. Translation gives CASSSATSGITDTQYF.

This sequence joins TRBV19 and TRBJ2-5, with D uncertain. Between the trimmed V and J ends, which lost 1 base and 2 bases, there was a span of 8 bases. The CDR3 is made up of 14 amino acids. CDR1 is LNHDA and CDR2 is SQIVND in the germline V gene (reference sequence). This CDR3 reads CASSIVGRQETQYF. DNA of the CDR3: TGTGCCAGTAGTATAGTCGGACGGCAAGAGACCCAGTACTTC.

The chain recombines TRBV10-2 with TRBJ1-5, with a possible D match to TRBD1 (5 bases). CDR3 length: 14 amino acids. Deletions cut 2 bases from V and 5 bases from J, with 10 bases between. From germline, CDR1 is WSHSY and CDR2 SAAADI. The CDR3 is CASSEGGVDQPQHF. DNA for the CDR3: TGCGCCAGCAGTGAGGGGGGAGTGGATCAGCCCCAGCATTTT.

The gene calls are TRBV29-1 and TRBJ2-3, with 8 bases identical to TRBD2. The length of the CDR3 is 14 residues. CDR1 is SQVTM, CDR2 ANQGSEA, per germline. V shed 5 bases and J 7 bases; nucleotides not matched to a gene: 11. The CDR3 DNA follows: TGCAGCGTTCGAGATAGCGGGATGGGATATACGCAGTATTTT. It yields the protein CSVRDSGMGYTQYF.